The 5 T cell receptor beta chains in this list originate from one sample, sequenced in a study of control samples from healthy donors and cancer patients. Method: immunoSEQ multiplex PCR; TCRdb's copy keeps in-frame clones and lacks some. The repertoire has 150,000 to 200,000 clones, over 85% of them found once; the top ten carry roughly 1.5%. Material for sequencing was blood. The receptor set was obtained from a man aged 18 to 30 in good health.

In the case of this clone: At the DNA level, this CDR3 is encoded by other sequences in the same sample as well. The V call is TRBV7-3, the J call TRBJ2-3; no reliable D call. Germline V gene lookup returns CDR1 SGHTA and CDR2 FQGTGA. V lost 0 bases, J lost 2 bases, and 6 bases lay in between. This CDR3 is 14 amino acids long. CDR3 amino acids: CASSLTGSTDTQYF. DNA for the CDR3: TGTGCCAGCAGCTTAACGGGATCCACAGATACGCAGTATTTT.

This chain uses TRBV6-5 with TRBJ1-2; D unclear. The CDR3 totals 14 residues. From germline, CDR1 is MNHEY and CDR2 SVGAGI. Trimming took 7 bases from V and 3 from J, leaving 15 bases between them. The CDR3 DNA sequence: TGTGCCAGCACTGCGGCGTCTAGCTACTATGGCTACACCTTC. Its translation is CASTAASSYYGYTF.

V gene TRBV2 combines with J gene TRBJ2-1; D remains unclear. Germline CDR1 is SNHLY and CDR2 is FYNNEI. The CDR3 totals 14 residues. The V gene lost 7 bases and the J gene lost 4 bases, with 14 bases spanning the gap. In DNA, the CDR3 is TGTGCCAGCACCGAAGACCCGGGTTACAATGAGCAGTTCTTC. Encoded protein: CASTEDPGYNEQFF.

DNA of the CDR3: TGTGCCAGCAGCCAAGGAAGGAACCGGGACAGGGGGCTCATGAACACTGAAGCTTTCTTT. The encoded protein is CASSQGRNRDRGLMNTEAFF. The rearrangement joins TRBV14 to TRBJ1-1, with 12 bases lining up with TRBD1. The V gene's germline CDR1 is SGHDN and CDR2 FVKESK. V shed 1 base and J 0 bases; nucleotides not matched to a gene: 12. The CDR3 is 20 residues long.

The DNA of the CDR3 is TGTGCCAGCAGTTTACAGGGCTATAATTCACCCCTCCACTTT. Translating it yields CASSLQGYNSPLHF. The V and J genes are TRBV27 and TRBJ1-6; maybe TRBD1 (5 bases). V lost 2 bases to trimming and J lost 3 bases, with 5 bases between them. The CDR3 is made up of 14 amino acids. Germline V gene sequence: CDR1 MNHEY, CDR2 SMNVEV (reference sequence).